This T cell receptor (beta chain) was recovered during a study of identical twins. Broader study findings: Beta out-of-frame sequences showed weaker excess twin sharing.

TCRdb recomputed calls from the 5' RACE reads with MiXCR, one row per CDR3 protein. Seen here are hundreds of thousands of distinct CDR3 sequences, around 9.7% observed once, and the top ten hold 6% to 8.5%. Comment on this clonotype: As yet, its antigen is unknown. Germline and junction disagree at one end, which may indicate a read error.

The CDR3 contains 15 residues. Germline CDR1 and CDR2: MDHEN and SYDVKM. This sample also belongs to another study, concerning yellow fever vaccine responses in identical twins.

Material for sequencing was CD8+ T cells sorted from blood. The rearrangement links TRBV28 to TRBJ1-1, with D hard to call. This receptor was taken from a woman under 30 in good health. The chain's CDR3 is CASSFRGAGNTEVFF. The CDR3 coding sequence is TGTGCCAGCAGTTTCCGGGGAGCGGGGAACACTGAAGTTTTCTTT.